This T cell receptor beta chain was recovered during a study of blood T cell repertoires in COVID-19. Sequencing was performed with immunoSEQ multiplex PCR; in TCRdb, only in-frame clones are kept and a portion is missing. This table holds some 210,000 clones, about 94% found once. The sequence derives from a man between 60 and 70 years old with COVID-19, enrolled during active disease. What was sequenced was peripheral blood.

This CDR3 is CASSTAADEQYF. The CDR3 DNA follows: TGTGCCAGCAGCACCGCTGCGGACGAGCAGTACTTC. The J gene is TRBJ2-7, the V gene TRBV3-1 (or the pseudogene TRBV3-2); D unclear. The CDR3 runs to 12 residues. From germline, CDR1 is LGHDT and CDR2 YNNKEL (reference sequence). V lost 5 bases to trimming and J lost 5 bases, with 10 bases between them.